Ten or more counts support the clone carrying this T cell receptor (beta chain). The target antigen is unknown. The sample is drawn from a study of naive and memory T cell subsets. Notes on the study in general: The power law exponent of TCR abundance differed between naive and memory cells. Over 90% of naive TCR sequences appeared only once, unlike memory subsets.

CD4+ T cell IFNgamma after overnight CMV lysate exposure gave donor CMV status. CD4 T cells were positively selected, then CD8 T cells from the CD4-negative fraction. An equimolar mix of two oligonucleotides served as the beta constant-region primer for TRBC1 and TRBC2. TCRdb called the UMI-ligation and nested PCR reads again in MiXCR, with one record for every CDR3 protein. The repertoire holds some 100,000 distinct CDR3 sequences, with 7% as singletons. Per the germline V gene, CDR1 is GTSNPN and CDR2 is SVGIG (reference sequence). The CDR3 sequence is 14 residues long. V lost 5 bases to trimming and J lost 4 bases; unmatched junction nucleotides: 8.

This clonotype was obtained from a human donor in good health. Sequenced: central memory CD4+ T cells from blood. The rearrangement links TRBV30 to TRBJ2-3, with TRBD2 matching over 8 bases. CDR3 in amino acids: CAWSSGGTPDTQYF. The CDR3, as DNA: TGTGCCTGGTCGAGCGGGGGAACCCCAGATACGCAGTATTTT.